This T cell receptor (beta chain) was observed in a study of OX40 agonist ivuxolimab in advanced cancers. Study-wide background: Patients with prior anti-PD-1, anti-PD-L1 or anti-CTLA-4 therapy were eligible; less than 50% had some.

Here immunoSEQ multiplex PCR was the method, and the copy in TCRdb shows in-frame clones only, minus some. The sample carries 50,000 to 65,000 clones, 81% recorded once. Study-level findings and limits: Certain nonresponders likewise exhibited a low normalized T-cell clonal expansion. Dose levels from 0.1 to 3.0 mg/kg saw CD4+ and CD8+ blood T cells expand clonally by week 6.

About this clone: The antigen is undetermined.

Germline CDR1 reads SGHRS; CDR2 reads YFSETQ. Trimming stripped 1 base from V and 1 base from J, with 9 bases between. This CDR3 spans 15 amino acids. The receptor's source is an adult with an advanced solid tumor such as melanoma, head and neck, liver or kidney cancer. This sample comprised CD4+ or CD8+ T cells sorted from blood, obtained in a trial of the OX40 agonist ivuxolimab. The J gene is TRBJ1-3, the V gene TRBV5-1, with D hard to call. The CDR3 nucleotides read TGCGCCAGCAGCTTGATACCTGGGTCTGGAAACACCATATATTTT. Its translation is CASSLIPGSGNTIYF.